This TCR beta chain was recovered during a study of T cells in Graves' hyperthyroidism and ophthalmopathy. Thyroid ultrasound and orbital computed tomography, with clinical symptoms and serum thyroxine and TRAb, informed diagnoses. CDR1 and CDR2 from the germline V gene are GTSNPN and SVGIG (reference sequence). CDR3 length equals 16 residues. V dropped 0 bases and J dropped 4 bases, with 18 bases sitting between them. RNA transcripts yielded amplified TCR beta CDR3 regions. HTBI primers drove first-round RT-PCR of the TCR CDR3. Via MiXCR, TCRdb re-called the multiplex PCR reads, giving one row per CDR3 protein. The sample has about 620,000 distinct CDR3 sequences; about a sixth are singletons. Notes on the study in general: The model anticipated ophthalmopathy a median approximately 6.5 months pre-onset.

This clonotype was seen only a few times. Antigen unknown. Sequenced: blood. V usage is TRBV30 and J usage is TRBJ1-2; the D gene is possibly TRBD1 (6 bases). The source of this sequence is a woman in her twenties or thirties with Graves' hyperthyroidism. CDR3 DNA: TGTGCCTGGAGTGTACGGACAGCGGGAGACCCCTATGGCTACACCTTC. It translates to CAWSVRTAGDPYGYTF.